This is a list of T cell receptor beta chains from one sample in a study of blood T cell repertoires in COVID-19. Clones were sequenced by immunoSEQ multiplex PCR, and TCRdb holds only the in-frame ones, with some missing. The sample lists 150,000 or so clones; about 90% were seen once. Sequences were obtained from peripheral blood. These TCRs come from a man aged 45 to 65 with acute or convalescent COVID-19. Each CDR3 is given with its conserved first and last residue. A D gene is named only where the DNA matches it firmly. Clone size appears in some rows only: once, few, many, or a class for an expanded clone.

13	NA	TRBD1	TRBV11-1	TRBJ1-2	CASQTGTRYGYTF	TGTGCCAGTCAGACAGGGACTCGTTATGGCTACACCTTC
16	NA	NA	TRBV27	TRBJ2-1	CASSRGNWLTYNEQFF	TGTGCCAGCAGCCGCGGGAATTGGCTTACCTACAATGAGCAGTTCTTC
12	once	NA	TRBV19	TRBJ2-3	CASSLQGDTQYF	TGTGCCAGTAGCCTCCAGGGGGATACGCAGTATTTT
14	NA	NA	TRBV4-1	TRBJ1-1	CASSQDSRYTEAFF	TGCGCCAGCAGCCAAGATTCCAGGTACACTGAAGCTTTCTTT
13	NA	NA	TRBV6-1	TRBJ1-1	CASSIGEVTEAFF	TGTGCCAGCAGCATTGGAGAAGTCACTGAAGCTTTCTTT
15	NA	NA	TRBV7-7	TRBJ2-2	CASSPLSQATGELFF	TGTGCTAGCAGCCCCCTTTCACAGGCCACCGGGGAGCTGTTTTTT
14	NA	NA	TRBV11-2	TRBJ1-2	CASSLVGPVHGYTF	TGTGCCAGCAGCTTAGTGGGGCCAGTGCACGGCTACACCTTC
16	many	NA	TRBV9	TRBJ2-1	CASSVEVSSVSNEQFF	TGTGCCAGCAGCGTAGAAGTGTCTAGCGTTTCCAATGAGCAGTTCTTC
10	NA	TRBD2	TRBV28	TRBJ2-1	CAIAGNEQFF	TGTGCGATAGCGGGCAATGAGCAGTTCTTC
13	NA	NA	TRBV12-3/TRBV12-4	TRBJ1-1	CASRQGMNTEAFF	TGTGCCAGCAGGCAGGGTATGAACACTGAAGCTTTCTTT
15	NA	TRBD1	TRBV6-6	TRBJ2-3	CASSYGGQTTDTQYF	TGTGCCAGCAGTTACGGGGGACAGACCACAGATACGCAGTATTTT
18	NA	TRBD1	TRBV7-2	TRBJ1-5	CASSLGPGTGYSNQPQHF	TGTGCCAGCAGCTTAGGACCCGGGACAGGGTATAGCAATCAGCCCCAGCATTTT
17	NA	TRBD2	TRBV10-3	TRBJ2-2	CAISLLLAGQNTGELFF	TGTGCCATCAGCCTCTTACTAGCGGGACAAAACACCGGGGAGCTGTTTTTT
15	NA	NA	TRBV11-3	TRBJ2-1	CASSFGGAGKAEQFF	TGTGCCAGCAGCTTTGGGGGGGCAGGGAAGGCTGAGCAGTTCTTC